What follows is one T cell receptor (beta chain) and its context. V shed 6 bases and J 1 base; nucleotides not matched to a gene: 5. Germline V gives CDR1 WNHNN, CDR2 SYGVQD (reference sequence). The CDR3 is made up of 17 amino acids. This sample is part of a study of control samples from healthy donors and cancer patients. The table came from immunoSEQ multiplex PCR; TCRdb's copy has only in-frame clones and leaves some out. The sample holds about 190,000 clones, 90% to 95% seen once. The chain employs TRBV10-1 and TRBJ2-2, with TRBD2 matching 13 bases. This TCR was sampled from a man in his thirties or forties in good health. Sequences were obtained from blood. Written as DNA, the CDR3 is TGCGCCAGCAGCAGAGGACTAGCGGGGGAGAACACCGGGGAGCTGTTTTTT. This gives the protein CASSRGLAGENTGELFF.